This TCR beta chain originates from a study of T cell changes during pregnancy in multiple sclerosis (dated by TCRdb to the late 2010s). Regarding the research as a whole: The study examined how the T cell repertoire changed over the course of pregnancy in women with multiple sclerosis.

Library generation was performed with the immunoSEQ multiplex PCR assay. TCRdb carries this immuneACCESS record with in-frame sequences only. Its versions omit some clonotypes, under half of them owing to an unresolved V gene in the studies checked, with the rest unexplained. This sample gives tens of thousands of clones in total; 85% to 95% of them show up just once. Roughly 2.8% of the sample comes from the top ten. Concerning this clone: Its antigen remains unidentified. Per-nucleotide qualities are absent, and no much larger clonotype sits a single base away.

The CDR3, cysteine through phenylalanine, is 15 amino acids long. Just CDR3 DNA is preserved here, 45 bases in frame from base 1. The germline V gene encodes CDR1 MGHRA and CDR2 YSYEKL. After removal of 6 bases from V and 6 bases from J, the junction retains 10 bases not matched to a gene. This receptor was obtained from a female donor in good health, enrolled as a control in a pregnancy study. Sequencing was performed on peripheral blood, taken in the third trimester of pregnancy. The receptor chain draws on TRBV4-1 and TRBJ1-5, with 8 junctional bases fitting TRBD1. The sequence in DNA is TGCGCCAGCAGGCTTCAGGGGGCGCGGGGTCAGCCCCAGCATTTT. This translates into CASRLQGARGQPQHF.